The T cell receptor (beta chain) under discussion was sequenced for a study of CD8+CD57+ T cells in acquired aplastic anemia. Study overall: The DNA of sorted CD4+ and CD8+ cells averaged roughly 3.2 ug.

Before being chosen for sequencing, patients had shown CD8+CD57+ cell expansion by flow cytometry. CDR3 and TCR beta VDJ profiling relied on genomic DNA as the template. TCRdb re-derived calls from the reads in MiXCR, one entry per CDR3 protein. The table shows under 250,000 distinct CDR3 sequences, with 55% to 65% occurring only once. The CDR3 sequence is 14 residues long. The V gene lost 7 bases and the J gene lost 2 bases, with 14 bases spanning the gap. Germline assignment: CDR1 MNHEY and CDR2 SVGEGT. The sequence came from a human donor with aplastic anemia. The V gene is TRBV6-2 or TRBV6-3, the J gene TRBJ1-1, with a possible D match to TRBD1 (6 bases). The specimen was sorted CD4+, CD8+, or CD8+CD57+ T cells (not recorded which) from PBMCs. The CDR3 here is CASNEQGSNTEAFF. The CDR3 bases are TGTGCCAGCAATGAGCAGGGGTCAAACACTGAAGCTTTCTTT.